This T cell receptor (beta chain) was recovered during a study of cytomegalovirus exposure and HLA in healthy donors. For the study at large: Drawn from HLA-typed donors, around 85 million unique TCRs were held in an early data release.

PCR used 60 Vbeta primers and 13 Jbeta primers. The repertoire was sequenced with immunoSEQ multiplex PCR; TCRdb's copy has only in-frame clones and lacks some. The table has about 75,000 clones, roughly 82% seen once. Germline loops: CDR1 KGHSH, CDR2 LQKENI. The trim removed 3 bases at V and 1 base at J, leaving 3 bases unmatched. The length of the CDR3 is 14 residues. This clone has only one observation. Sequences were obtained from PBMCs. The receptor was isolated from a man aged 70 or older in good health and CMV-seropositive. The J gene is TRBJ2-7, the V gene TRBV18; 7 positions agree with TRBD2. The chain's CDR3 is CASSPGGGSYEQYF. Here the CDR3 DNA reads TGTGCCAGCTCACCTGGCGGGGGTTCCTACGAGCAGTACTTC.